What follows describes a single TCR beta chain. Its antigen is unknown. Collection of blood occurred at baseline, at cycle 4 day 1, and at cycle 7 day 1. The sample is drawn from a study of OX40 agonist ivuxolimab in advanced cancers. For the study at large: Allowance was made for prior anti-PD-1, anti-PD-L1 or anti-CTLA-4 therapy, and about 40% had some.

Study-wide points: Also present in some nonresponders was a low level of normalized T-cell clonal expansion. Expanded clones belonging to CD8+ T cells outnumbered, on average, those of CD4+.

Sequencing was performed with immunoSEQ multiplex PCR; in TCRdb, only in-frame clones are kept and a portion is missing. The sample includes approximately 88,000 clones, over 75% seen only once; the top ten take 0.6% to 0.9%. This CDR3 has 15 residues. The V and J ends lost 1 base and 4 bases, in that order; junction bases with no gene match: 4. CDR1 and CDR2 from the germline V gene are SGHDN and FVKESK. Here the sequenced sample was CD4+ or CD8+ T cells sorted from blood, taken in a trial of the OX40 agonist ivuxolimab. The J gene is TRBJ2-3, the V gene TRBV14; TRBD2 agrees at 8 bases. The sequence came from an adult with an advanced solid tumor such as melanoma, head and neck, liver or kidney cancer. The CDR3 region is CASSQGLAFADTQYF. In DNA form, the CDR3 reads TGTGCCAGCAGCCAAGGACTAGCGTTCGCAGATACGCAGTATTTT. Variable domain in full (rest from reference TRBV14 and TRBJ2-3): EAGVTQFPSHSVIEKGQTVTLRCDPISGHDNLYWYRRVMGKEIKFLLHFVKESKQDESGMPNNRFLAERTGGTYSTLKVQPAELEDSGVYFCASSQGLAFADTQYFGPGTRLTVL.